This entry is about one TCR beta chain. The antigen remains unidentified. The sample is drawn from a study of human CD8 memory T cell subsets. The CDR3 contains 14 residues. Scientists made TCR beta libraries using UMI-labeled 5' RACE. TCRdb re-called the 5' RACE reads and shows each CDR3 protein once, DNA omitted. Seen in this sample are fewer than 20,000 distinct CDR3 sequences; the ten most common clones hold 5.4%. Study results and limitations: Stem-like memory and precursor exhausted T cell repertoires had very little in common with each other.

The clonotype comes from a human donor in good health. V gene TRBV23-1 combines with J gene TRBJ2-2; TCRdb selects TRBD2, and the lack of DNA leaves this call unchecked. TRBV23-1 is flagged as an ORF with uncertain function. The sequenced sample was CD8+ T cells from PBMCs. CDR3 in amino acids: CASSQSKGPGELFF.